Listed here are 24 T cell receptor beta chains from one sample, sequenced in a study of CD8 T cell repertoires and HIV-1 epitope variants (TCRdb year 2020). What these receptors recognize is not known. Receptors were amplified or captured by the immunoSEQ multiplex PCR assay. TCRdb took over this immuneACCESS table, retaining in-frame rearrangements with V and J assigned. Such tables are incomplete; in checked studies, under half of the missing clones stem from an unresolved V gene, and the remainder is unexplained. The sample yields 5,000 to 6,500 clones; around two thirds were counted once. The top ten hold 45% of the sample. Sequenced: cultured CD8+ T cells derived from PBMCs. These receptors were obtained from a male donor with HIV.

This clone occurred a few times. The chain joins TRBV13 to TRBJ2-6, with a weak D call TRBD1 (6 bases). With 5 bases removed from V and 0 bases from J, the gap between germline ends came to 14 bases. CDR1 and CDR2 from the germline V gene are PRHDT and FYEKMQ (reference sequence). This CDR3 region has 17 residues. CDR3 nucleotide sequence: TGTGCCAGCAGCCAGGGGCAGCGAAGCTCTGGGGCCAACGTCCTGACTTTC. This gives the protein CASSQGQRSSGANVLTF.

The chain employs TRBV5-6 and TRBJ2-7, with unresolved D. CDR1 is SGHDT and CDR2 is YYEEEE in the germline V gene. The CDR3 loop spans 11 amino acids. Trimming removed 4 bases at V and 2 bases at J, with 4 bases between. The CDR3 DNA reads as TGTGCCAGCAGCCTAACCTACGAGCAGTACTTC. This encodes CASSLTYEQYF.

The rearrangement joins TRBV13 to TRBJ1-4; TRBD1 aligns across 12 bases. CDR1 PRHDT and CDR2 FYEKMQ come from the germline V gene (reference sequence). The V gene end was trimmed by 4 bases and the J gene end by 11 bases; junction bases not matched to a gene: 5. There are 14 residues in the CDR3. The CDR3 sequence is CASSSRDRGRKLFF. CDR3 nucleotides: TGTGCCAGCAGCTCCCGGGACAGGGGGCGTAAACTGTTTTTT.

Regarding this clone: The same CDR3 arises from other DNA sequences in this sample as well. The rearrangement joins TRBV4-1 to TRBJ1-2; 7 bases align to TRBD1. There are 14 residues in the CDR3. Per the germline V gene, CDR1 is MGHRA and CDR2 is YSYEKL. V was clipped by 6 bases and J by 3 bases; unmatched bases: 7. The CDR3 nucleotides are TGCGCCAGCAGTCTACCCGGGACAGACTATGGCTACACCTTC. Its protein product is CASSLPGTDYGYTF.

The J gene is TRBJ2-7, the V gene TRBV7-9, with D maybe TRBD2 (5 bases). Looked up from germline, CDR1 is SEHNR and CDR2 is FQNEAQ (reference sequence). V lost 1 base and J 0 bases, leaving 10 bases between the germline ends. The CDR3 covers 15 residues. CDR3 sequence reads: CASSLEAGDSYEQYF. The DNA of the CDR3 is TGTGCCAGCAGCTTAGAGGCGGGCGACTCCTACGAGCAGTACTTC.

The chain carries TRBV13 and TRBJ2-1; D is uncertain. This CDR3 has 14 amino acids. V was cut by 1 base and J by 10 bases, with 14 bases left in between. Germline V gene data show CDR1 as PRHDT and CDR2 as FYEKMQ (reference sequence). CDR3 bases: TGTGCCAGCAGCTTAGCGGTTACCGGTAGGGAGCAGTTCTTC. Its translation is CASSLAVTGREQFF.

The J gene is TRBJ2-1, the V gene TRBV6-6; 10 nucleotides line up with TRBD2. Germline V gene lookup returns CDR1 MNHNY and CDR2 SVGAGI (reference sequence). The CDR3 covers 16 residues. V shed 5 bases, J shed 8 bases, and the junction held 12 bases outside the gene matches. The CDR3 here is CASSPARLAGEYEQFF. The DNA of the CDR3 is TGTGCCAGCAGTCCGGCCCGTCTAGCGGGAGAGTATGAGCAGTTCTTC.

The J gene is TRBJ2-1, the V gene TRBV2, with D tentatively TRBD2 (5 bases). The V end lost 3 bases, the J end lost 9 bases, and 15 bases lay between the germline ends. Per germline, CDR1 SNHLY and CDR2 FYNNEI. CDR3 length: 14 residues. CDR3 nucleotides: TGTGCCAGCAGTGAGGTCGGCTATAGCGCTGAGCAGTTCTTC. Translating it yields CASSEVGYSAEQFF.

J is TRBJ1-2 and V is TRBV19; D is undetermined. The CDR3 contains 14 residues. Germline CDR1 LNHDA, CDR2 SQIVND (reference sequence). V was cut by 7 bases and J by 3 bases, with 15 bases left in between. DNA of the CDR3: TGTGCCAGTAACCGGCCCGGGGATGACTATGGCTACACCTTC. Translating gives CASNRPGDDYGYTF.

Here the CDR3 DNA reads TGTGCCAGCAGCCCTACTCTGACCTACGAGCAGTACTTC. The encoded protein is CASSPTLTYEQYF. The genes are TRBV7-9 and TRBJ2-7; D is ambiguous. Trimming removed 5 bases at V and 2 bases at J, with 10 bases between. The CDR3 loop spans 13 amino acids. Germline V gene lookup returns CDR1 SEHNR and CDR2 FQNEAQ (reference sequence).

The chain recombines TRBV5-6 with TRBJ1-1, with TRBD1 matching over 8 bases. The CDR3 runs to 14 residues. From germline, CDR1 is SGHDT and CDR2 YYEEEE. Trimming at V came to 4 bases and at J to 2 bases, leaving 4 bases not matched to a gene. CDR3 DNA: TGTGCCAGCAGCCTGACAGGGGATAACACTGAAGCTTTCTTT. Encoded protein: CASSLTGDNTEAFF.

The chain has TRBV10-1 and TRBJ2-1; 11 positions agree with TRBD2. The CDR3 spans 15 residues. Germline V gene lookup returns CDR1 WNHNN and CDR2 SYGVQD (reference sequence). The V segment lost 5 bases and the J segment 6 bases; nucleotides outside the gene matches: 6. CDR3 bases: TGCGCCAGCAGTATTAGCGGGAGGGGGGGCAATGAGCAGTTCTTC. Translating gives CASSISGRGGNEQFF.

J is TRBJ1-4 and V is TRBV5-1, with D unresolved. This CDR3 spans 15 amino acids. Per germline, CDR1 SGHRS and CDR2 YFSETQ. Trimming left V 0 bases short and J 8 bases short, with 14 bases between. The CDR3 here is CASSLVDPISEKLFF. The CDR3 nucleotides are TGCGCCAGCAGCTTGGTCGACCCCATTAGCGAAAAACTGTTTTTT.

The CDR3 here is CAWSVLAGGNNEQFF. The CDR3 DNA reads as TGTGCCTGGAGTGTACTAGCGGGGGGGAATAATGAGCAGTTCTTC. The V and J genes are TRBV30 and TRBJ2-1; 13 nucleotides align to TRBD2. This CDR3 has 15 amino acids. J gave up 7 bases and V 0 bases, and 3 bases lay outside the gene matches. CDR1 and CDR2 (germline): GTSNPN, SVGIG (reference sequence).

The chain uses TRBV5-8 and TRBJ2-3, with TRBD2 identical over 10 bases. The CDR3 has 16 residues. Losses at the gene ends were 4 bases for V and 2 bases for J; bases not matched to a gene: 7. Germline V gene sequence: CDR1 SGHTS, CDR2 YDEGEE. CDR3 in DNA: TGTGCCAGCAGCCCTACTAGCGGGGTCGCCACAGATACGCAGTATTTT. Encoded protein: CASSPTSGVATDTQYF.

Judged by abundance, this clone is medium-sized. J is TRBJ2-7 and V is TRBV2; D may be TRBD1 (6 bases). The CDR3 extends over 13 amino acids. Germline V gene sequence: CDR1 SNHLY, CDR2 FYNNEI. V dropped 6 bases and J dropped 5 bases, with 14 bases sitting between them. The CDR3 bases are TGTGCCAGCAGAGGGACACCCTATAACGAGCAGTACTTC. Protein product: CASRGTPYNEQYF.

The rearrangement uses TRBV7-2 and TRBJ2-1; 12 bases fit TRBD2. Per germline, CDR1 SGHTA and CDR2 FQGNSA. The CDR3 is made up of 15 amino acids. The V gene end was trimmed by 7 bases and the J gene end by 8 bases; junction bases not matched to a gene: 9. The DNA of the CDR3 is TGTGCCAGCACCCCGACTAGCGGGAGTGGGGATGAGCAGTTCTTC. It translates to CASTPTSGSGDEQFF. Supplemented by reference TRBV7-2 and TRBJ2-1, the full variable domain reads GAGVSQSPSNKVTEKGKDVELRCDPISGHTALYWYRQSLGQGLEFLIYFQGNSAPDKSGLPSDRFSAERTGGSVSTLTIQRTQQEDSAVYLCASTPTSGSGDEQFFGPGTRLTVL.

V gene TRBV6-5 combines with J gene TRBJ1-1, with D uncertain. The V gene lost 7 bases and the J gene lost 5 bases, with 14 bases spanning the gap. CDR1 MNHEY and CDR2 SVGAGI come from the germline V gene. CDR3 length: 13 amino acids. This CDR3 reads CASTKSGVTEAFF. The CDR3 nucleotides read TGTGCCAGCACCAAATCCGGGGTGACTGAAGCTTTCTTT.

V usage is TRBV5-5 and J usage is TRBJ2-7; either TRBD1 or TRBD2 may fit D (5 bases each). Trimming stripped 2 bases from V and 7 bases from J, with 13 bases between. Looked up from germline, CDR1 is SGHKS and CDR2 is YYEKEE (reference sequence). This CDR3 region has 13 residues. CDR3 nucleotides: TGTGCCAGCAGCTTTGGGGGTTTCGGGGAGCAGTACTTC. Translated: CASSFGGFGEQYF. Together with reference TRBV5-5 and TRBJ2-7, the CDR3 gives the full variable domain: DAGVTQSPTHLIKTRGQQVTLRCSPISGHKSVSWYQQVLGQGPQFIFQYYEKEERGRGNFPDRFSARQFPNYSSELNVNALLLGDSALYLCASSFGGFGEQYFGPGTRLTVT.

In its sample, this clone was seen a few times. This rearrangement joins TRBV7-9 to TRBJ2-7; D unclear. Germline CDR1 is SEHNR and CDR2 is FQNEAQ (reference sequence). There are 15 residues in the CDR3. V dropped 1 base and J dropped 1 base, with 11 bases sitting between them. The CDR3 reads CASSLESLGSYEQYF. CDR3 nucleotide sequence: TGTGCCAGCAGCTTAGAAAGTCTGGGATCCTACGAGCAGTACTTC. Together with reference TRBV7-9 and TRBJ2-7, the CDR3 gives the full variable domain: DTGVSQNPRHKITKRGQNVTFRCDPISEHNRLYWYRQTLGQGPEFLTYFQNEAQLEKSRLLSDRFSAERPKGSFSTLEIQRTEQGDSAMYLCASSLESLGSYEQYFGPGTRLTVT.

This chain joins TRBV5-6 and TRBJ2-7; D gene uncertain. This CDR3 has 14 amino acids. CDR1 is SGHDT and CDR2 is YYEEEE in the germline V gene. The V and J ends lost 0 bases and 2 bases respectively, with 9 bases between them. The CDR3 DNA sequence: TGTGCCAGCAGCTTGGCCGGCAGCGCCTACGAGCAGTACTTC. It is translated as CASSLAGSAYEQYF.

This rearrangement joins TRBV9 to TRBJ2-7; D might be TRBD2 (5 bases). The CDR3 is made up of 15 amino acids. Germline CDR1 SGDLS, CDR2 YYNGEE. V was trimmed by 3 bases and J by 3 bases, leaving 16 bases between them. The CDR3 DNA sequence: TGTGCCAGCAGCGACGACTACCTTGGGAACTACGAGCAGTACTTC. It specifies CASSDDYLGNYEQYF.

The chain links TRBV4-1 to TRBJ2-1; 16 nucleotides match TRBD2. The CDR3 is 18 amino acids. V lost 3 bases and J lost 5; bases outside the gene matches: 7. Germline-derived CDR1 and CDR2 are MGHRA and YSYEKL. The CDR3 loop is CASSQEGLAGGLDNEQFF. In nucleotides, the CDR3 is TGCGCCAGCAGCCAGGAGGGACTAGCGGGGGGGCTTGACAATGAGCAGTTCTTC.

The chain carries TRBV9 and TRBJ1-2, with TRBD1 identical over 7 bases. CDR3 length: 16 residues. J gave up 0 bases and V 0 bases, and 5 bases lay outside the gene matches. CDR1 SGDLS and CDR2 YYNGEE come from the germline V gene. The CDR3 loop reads CASSVGTGSPNYGYTF. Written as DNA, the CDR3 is TGTGCCAGCAGCGTAGGGACAGGCAGCCCTAACTATGGCTACACCTTC. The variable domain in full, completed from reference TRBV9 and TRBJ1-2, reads DSGVTQTPKHLITATGQRVTLRCSPRSGDLSVYWYQQSLDQGLQFLIQYYNGEERAKGNILERFSAQQFPDLHSELNLSSLELGDSALYFCASSVGTGSPNYGYTFGSGTRLTVV.